A single sample gave rise to the 9 T cell receptor beta chains below, sequenced in a study of sequential checkpoint blockade in melanoma. Treatment described: randomized to nivolumab then ipilimumab (arm A) or the reverse (arm B). Method: immunoSEQ multiplex PCR; TCRdb's copy keeps in-frame clones and lacks some. The sample holds approximately 10,000 clones, around 67% seen once. The starting material was CD8+ T cells sorted from blood (inferred from file names), obtained from a patient given nivolumab and ipilimumab in sequence. The source is a human donor with melanoma.

About this clone: Other DNA sequences in this specimen translate into the identical CDR3. This chain joins TRBV27 and TRBJ2-5, with D perhaps TRBD1 (5 bases). The V gene's germline CDR1 is MNHEY and CDR2 SMNVEV (reference sequence). Trimming left V 3 bases short and J 1 base short, with 6 bases between. CDR3 size: 13 residues. The CDR3 here is CASSLTVQETQYF. CDR3 sequence (DNA): TGTGCCAGCAGTTTGACAGTCCAAGAGACCCAGTACTTC.

The chain joins TRBV9 to TRBJ2-3, with a tentative D call TRBD2 (6 bases). V lost 4 bases and J 4 bases, leaving 13 bases between the germline ends. CDR1 and CDR2 from the germline V gene are SGDLS and YYNGEE. CDR3 size: 14 residues. CDR3 region: CASSLRLGSDTQYF. CDR3 coding DNA: TGTGCCAGCAGCCTCAGACTAGGTTCAGATACGCAGTATTTT.

The chain has TRBV15 and TRBJ1-2; D is ambiguous. Trimming took 4 bases from V and 4 from J, leaving 19 bases between them. Germline V gene data show CDR1 as LNHNV and CDR2 as YYDKDF (reference sequence). CDR3 length equals 16 residues. In nucleotides, the CDR3 is TGTGCCACCAGCATTTCACGGAGGGCGCGGGGCTATGGCTACACCTTC. Amino acids: CATSISRRARGYGYTF. Drawing the rest from reference TRBV15 and TRBJ1-2, the complete variable domain is DAMVIQNPRYQVTQFGKPVTLSCSQTLNHNVMYWYQQKSSQAPKLLFHYYDKDFNNEADTPDNFQSRRPNTSFCFLDIRSPGLGDTAMYLCATSISRRARGYGYTFGSGTRLTVV.

The chain joins TRBV28 to TRBJ1-4, with 7 positions matching TRBD1. From germline, CDR1 is MDHEN and CDR2 SYDVKM. The CDR3 sequence is 18 residues long. The V and J ends lost 5 bases and 5 bases, in that order; junction bases with no gene match: 17. The CDR3 DNA follows: TGTGCCAGCAGTCATACCGGGACAGACTATTACCTCAATGAAAAACTGTTTTTT. This sequence encodes CASSHTGTDYYLNEKLFF. The whole variable domain, filled in from reference TRBV28 and TRBJ1-4, reads DVKVTQSSRYLVKRTGEKVFLECVQDMDHENMFWYRQDPGLGLRLIYFSYDVKMKEKGDIPEGYSVSREKKERFSLILESASTNQTSMYLCASSHTGTDYYLNEKLFFGSGTQLSVL.

CDR3 nucleotides: TGTGCCAGCAGTGATCGCGGGGAACGCTACAATGAGCAGTTCTTC. It translates to CASSDRGERYNEQFF. The V call is TRBV2, the J call TRBJ2-1; TRBD2 is a possible D gene (6 bases). This CDR3 comprises 15 residues. In germline, CDR1 is SNHLY, CDR2 FYNNEI. The V and J ends lost 3 bases and 3 bases respectively, with 12 bases between them.

The CDR3 here is CASSQGTNYNEQFF. CDR3 nucleotides: TGTGCCAGCAGCCAGGGGACTAACTACAATGAGCAGTTCTTC. The chain links TRBV7-9 to TRBJ2-1; possible D gene TRBD2, 7 bases. In germline, CDR1 is SEHNR, CDR2 FQNEAQ (reference sequence). The CDR3 is made up of 14 amino acids. The V and J ends lost 5 bases and 3 bases respectively, with 11 bases between them.

V usage is TRBV2 and J usage is TRBJ2-7; a weak D match, TRBD1 (6 bases). Per germline, CDR1 SNHLY and CDR2 FYNNEI. V was trimmed by 6 bases and J by 1 base, leaving 10 bases between them. This CDR3 has 13 residues. CDR3 bases: TGTGCCAGCAGGAATCAGGGGTCCTACGAGCAGTACTTC. This codes for CASRNQGSYEQYF.

This CDR3 is CASRLAGPYNEQFF. The CDR3, as DNA: TGTGCCAGCAGGCTAGCGGGCCCCTACAATGAGCAGTTCTTC. V is TRBV27 and J is TRBJ2-1; 8 bases map to TRBD2. Germline CDR1 reads MNHEY; CDR2 reads SMNVEV (reference sequence). The CDR3 sequence is 14 residues long. V dropped 6 bases and J dropped 2; count of bases not matched to a gene: 3.

The gene calls are TRBV6-6 and TRBJ2-1, with a tentative D call TRBD1 (6 bases). Germline CDR1 and CDR2: MNHNY and SVGAGI (reference sequence). CDR3 size: 15 residues. Trimming removed 6 bases at V and 0 bases at J, with 12 bases between. CDR3 DNA: TGTGCCAGCAGGACAGGTGAAGACTCCTACAATGAGCAGTTCTTC. The encoded protein is CASRTGEDSYNEQFF.